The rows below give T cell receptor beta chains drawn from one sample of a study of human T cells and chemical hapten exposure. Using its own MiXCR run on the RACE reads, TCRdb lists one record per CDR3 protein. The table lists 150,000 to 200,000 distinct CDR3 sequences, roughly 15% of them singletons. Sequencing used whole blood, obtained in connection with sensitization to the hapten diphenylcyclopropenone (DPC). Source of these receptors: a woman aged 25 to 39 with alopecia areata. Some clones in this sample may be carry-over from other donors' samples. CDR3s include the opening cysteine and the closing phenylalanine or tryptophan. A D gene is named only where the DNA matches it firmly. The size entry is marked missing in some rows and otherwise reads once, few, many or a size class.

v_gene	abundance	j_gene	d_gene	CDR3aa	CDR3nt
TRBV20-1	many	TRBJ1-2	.	CSAREGGTNGYTF	TGCAGTGCTAGAGAGGGGGGTACCAATGGCTACACCTTC
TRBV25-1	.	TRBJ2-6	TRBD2	CASTQTSGRSGANVLTF	TGTGCCAGCACCCAGACTAGCGGGAGGTCTGGGGCCAACGTCCTGACTTTC
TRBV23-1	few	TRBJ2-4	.	CASSPSSARRAKNIQYF	TGCGCCAGCAGTCCCTCTAGCGCCCGGAGGGCCAAAAACATTCAGTACTTC
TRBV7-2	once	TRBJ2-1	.	CASSPFTYNEQFF	TGTGCCAGCAGCCCCTTCACCTACAATGAGCAGTTCTTC
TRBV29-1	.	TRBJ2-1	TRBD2	CSVEGGAGGHYNEQFF	TGCAGCGTTGAAGGGGGAGCGGGAGGCCACTACAATGAGCAGTTCTTC
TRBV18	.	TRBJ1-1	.	CASSPLSQGGEAFF	TGTGCCAGCTCACCCTTGTCACAGGGCGGTGAAGCTTTCTTT
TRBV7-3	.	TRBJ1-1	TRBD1	CASSLDREAEAFF	TGTGCCAGCAGCCTGGACAGGGAAGCTGAAGCTTTCTTT
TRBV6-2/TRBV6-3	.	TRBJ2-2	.	CASTHQFTGELFF	TGTGCCAGCACCCATCAATTTACCGGGGAGCTGTTTTTT
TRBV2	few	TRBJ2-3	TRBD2	CASSVLRTSGISADTQYF	TGTGCCAGCAGTGTTTTAAGGACTAGCGGGATCTCGGCAGATACGCAGTATTTT
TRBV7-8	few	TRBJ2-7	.	CASSLVTKVYEQYF	TGTGCCAGCAGCTTAGTCACTAAAGTCTACGAGCAGTACTTC
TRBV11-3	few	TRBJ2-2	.	CASSLGVANTGELFF	TGTGCCAGCAGCCTGGGAGTCGCGAACACCGGGGAGCTGTTTTTT
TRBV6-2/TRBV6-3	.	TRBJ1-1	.	CASRDSQNTEAFF	TGTGCCAGCAGAGACAGTCAGAACACTGAAGCTTTCTTT
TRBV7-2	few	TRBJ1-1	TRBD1	CASTHQGGNTEAFF	TGTGCCAGTACCCACCAGGGGGGGAACACTGAAGCTTTCTTT
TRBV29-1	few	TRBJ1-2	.	CSVEAGRYGYTF	TGCAGCGTTGAGGCAGGCCGCTATGGCTACACCTTC
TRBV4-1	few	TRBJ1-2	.	CASSQEAGRIYGYTF	TGCGCCAGCAGCCAAGAAGCAGGGCGGATCTATGGCTACACCTTC
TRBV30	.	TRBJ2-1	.	CAWSKSLFYEQFF	TGTGCCTGGAGTAAGTCCCTGTTTTATGAGCAGTTCTTC
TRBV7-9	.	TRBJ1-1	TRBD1	CASSHGRDRVYAFF	TGTGCCAGCAGCCATGGGAGGGACAGGGTGTACGCTTTCTTT
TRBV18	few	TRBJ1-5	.	CASSPSGDSNQPQHF	TGTGCCAGCTCACCGTCCGGGGATAGCAATCAGCCCCAGCATTTT
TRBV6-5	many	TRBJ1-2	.	CASSLSSGAGGGYTF	TGTGCCAGCAGTCTCTCTTCGGGGGCCGGAGGCGGCTACACCTTC
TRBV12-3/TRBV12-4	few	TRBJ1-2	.	CASRSSGGSYGYTF	TGTGCCAGCAGATCGTCGGGGGGAAGCTATGGCTACACCTTC
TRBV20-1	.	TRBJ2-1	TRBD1	CSASDTRTGSYNEQFF	TGCAGTGCTAGTGACACAAGGACAGGTAGCTACAATGAGCAGTTCTTC
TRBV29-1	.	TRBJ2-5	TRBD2	CSVRRGGETQYF	TGCAGCGTGCGTCGGGGAGGGGAGACCCAGTACTTC
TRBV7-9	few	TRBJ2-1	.	CASSLAGRGDNEQFF	TGTGCCAGCAGCTTAGCCGGCAGGGGGGACAATGAGCAGTTCTTC